Each of the 26 T cell receptor beta chains below was sequenced from the same sample in a study of CD8+CD57+ T cells in acquired aplastic anemia. Genomic DNA served as template for TCR beta VDJ and CDR3 profiling. TCRdb used MiXCR to reprocess the reads, holding one entry per CDR3 protein. Of under 200,000 distinct CDR3 sequences in the sample, just under 65% were seen once. Input material: sorted CD4+, CD8+, or CD8+CD57+ T cells (not recorded which) from PBMCs. The receptors originated from a human donor in good health.

This sequence joins TRBV14 and TRBJ1-2; D gene uncertain. The V end lost 5 bases, the J end lost 7 bases, and 17 bases lay between the germline ends. This CDR3 comprises 14 residues. Germline CDR1 SGHDN, CDR2 FVKESK. The CDR3 coding sequence is TGTGCCAGCAGCACAACAGTTCCTGGATTTGGCTACACCTTC. As protein: CASSTTVPGFGYTF.

CDR3 residues: CASSVVGGMDTQYF. In nucleotides, the CDR3 is TGTGCCAGCAGTGTAGTGGGGGGGATGGATACGCAGTATTTT. The rearrangement joins TRBV2 to TRBJ2-3; TRBD2 matches 7 bases. The germline V gene encodes CDR1 SNHLY and CDR2 FYNNEI. V shed 4 bases, J shed 6 bases, and the junction held 7 bases outside the gene matches. The CDR3 is made up of 14 amino acids.

The chain recombines TRBV20-1 with TRBJ2-7, with TRBD1 identical over 7 bases. V was pared by 0 bases and J by 3 bases, with 8 bases of the junction left unmatched. CDR1 is DFQATT, CDR2 SNEGSKA, per germline (reference sequence). This CDR3 is built from 15 residues. For the CDR3, the DNA is TGCAGTGCTAGAGAACCCTCGAACAGGGGCTACGAGCAGTACTTC. Its translation: CSAREPSNRGYEQYF.

The rearrangement joins TRBV5-6 to TRBJ2-2, with 10 bases identical to TRBD1. In germline, CDR1 is SGHDT, CDR2 YYEEEE. CDR3 length: 16 residues. V trimming: 0 bases; J trimming: 8 bases; junction bases outside the gene matches: 7. The CDR3 DNA reads TGTGCCAGCAGCTTGGCGGACAGGGGGTTAACAGGGGAGCTGTTTTTT. Its protein is CASSLADRGLTGELFF.

The V and J genes are TRBV7-3 and TRBJ1-6; 9 bases fit TRBD1. V was pared by 6 bases and J by 7 bases, with 7 bases of the junction left unmatched. The germline V gene encodes CDR1 SGHTA and CDR2 FQGTGA. The CDR3 covers 15 residues. DNA for the CDR3: TGTGCCAGCAGTTTAGGGACAGGGTCGAATTCACCCCTCCACTTT. Its protein product is CASSLGTGSNSPLHF.

The V call is TRBV2, the J call TRBJ2-7, with 7 bases fitting TRBD1. In germline, CDR1 is SNHLY, CDR2 FYNNEI. Trimming cost V 6 bases and J 11 bases; bases outside gene matches: 10. CDR3 length equals 12 residues. CDR3: CASSGKGAAKYF. Here the CDR3 DNA reads TGTGCCAGCAGCGGTAAGGGGGCGGCCAAGTACTTC.

CDR3 DNA sequence: TGTGCCAGCAGTGAATATTTTTACTCCTACGAGCAGTACTTC. Its translation: CASSEYFYSYEQYF. The chain has TRBV2 and TRBJ2-7; D call uncertain. Trimming cost V 2 bases and J 0 bases, with 8 bases left between them. The CDR3 runs to 14 residues. CDR1 SNHLY and CDR2 FYNNEI come from the germline V gene.

On this clonotype: One end of the junction fails to match germline, which may point to a read error. The chain carries TRBV19 and TRBJ1-5; 9 nucleotides agree with TRBD1. The CDR3 is 16 residues long. In germline, CDR1 is LNHDA, CDR2 SQIVND (reference sequence). For the CDR3, the DNA is TGTGCCACTAGTCCCTGGGACAGGGATAGCAATCAGCCCCAGCATTTT. Protein product: CATSPWDRDSNQPQHF.

The V call is TRBV7-9, the J call TRBJ2-1; D is undetermined. CDR3 size: 14 residues. Germline V gene lookup returns CDR1 SEHNR and CDR2 FQNEAQ (reference sequence). Trimming took 5 bases from V and 0 from J, leaving 8 bases between them. The CDR3 is CASSPQSSYNEQFF. The CDR3, as DNA: TGTGCCAGCAGCCCCCAGAGCTCCTACAATGAGCAGTTCTTC.

The rearrangement joins TRBV7-2 to TRBJ1-3; D remains ambiguous. Between the trimmed V and J ends, which lost 3 bases and 8 bases, there was a span of 20 bases. Germline loops: CDR1 SGHTA, CDR2 FQGNSA. CDR3 length equals 16 residues. CDR3 in amino acids: CASSFEGGTVGDTIYF. CDR3 nucleotide sequence: TGTGCCAGCAGCTTTGAGGGAGGCACAGTCGGGGACACCATATATTTT.

The sample holds many counts of this clonotype. The J gene is TRBJ1-2, the V gene TRBV29-1, with D maybe TRBD1 (5 bases). This CDR3 has 13 residues. Germline V CDR1 and CDR2: SQVTM, ANQGSEA. V was shortened by 7 bases and J by 4 bases, with 16 bases between the two germline ends. The CDR3 reads CSDGGTGSYGYTF. CDR3 in DNA: TGCAGCGACGGAGGGACGGGAAGCTATGGCTACACCTTC.

This clonotype came up many times. The chain recombines TRBV4-3 with TRBJ2-1; 8 bases fit TRBD2. CDR1 LGHNA and CDR2 YSLEER come from the germline V gene. This CDR3 has 15 residues. The V segment lost 0 bases and the J segment 7 bases; nucleotides outside the gene matches: 5. The CDR3 spells CASSQERSGSNEQFF. The CDR3 region has the DNA TGCGCCAGCAGCCAAGAACGCAGCGGGAGTAATGAGCAGTTCTTC.

This clonotype was seen a few times. This rearrangement joins TRBV7-9 to TRBJ2-7; the match to TRBD1 covers 8 bases. The CDR3 consists of 16 residues. Germline V gene sequence: CDR1 SEHNR, CDR2 FQNEAQ (reference sequence). The V and J ends lost 1 base and 5 bases, in that order; junction bases with no gene match: 10. CDR3 residues: CASSLVPGQGSDEQYF. The DNA for the CDR3 is TGTGCCAGCAGCTTAGTCCCCGGACAGGGTAGCGACGAGCAGTACTTC.

This clonotype appeared once. The V call is TRBV5-1, the J call TRBJ2-1; D unresolved. From germline, CDR1 is SGHRS and CDR2 YFSETQ. V was cut by 0 bases and J by 8 bases, with 9 bases left in between. The CDR3 length is 13 residues. CDR3 in amino acids: CASSLGWADEQFF. The CDR3, as DNA: TGCGCCAGCAGCTTGGGCTGGGCGGATGAGCAGTTCTTC.

This sequence joins TRBV20-1 and TRBJ1-1, with a possible D match to TRBD1 (6 bases). The germline gives CDR1 DFQATT, CDR2 SNEGSKA (reference sequence). This CDR3 contains 11 residues. The ends were cut back, 8 bases at V and 4 bases at J, with 11 bases in the middle. The DNA for the CDR3 is TGCAGTATCCGGGACACCACTGAAGCTTTCTTT. It translates to CSIRDTTEAFF.

This clonotype was counted only a few times. This chain links TRBV7-8 with TRBJ1-4, with 7 positions matching TRBD1. V lost 2 bases, J lost 3 bases, and 9 bases stayed unmatched. This CDR3 comprises 17 residues. Looked up from germline, CDR1 is SGHVS and CDR2 is FQNEAQ. The CDR3 loop reads CASSLRVRGTANEKLFF. For the CDR3, the DNA is TGTGCCAGCAGCTTAAGAGTTAGGGGGACAGCTAATGAAAAACTGTTTTTT. The full variable domain, completed using reference TRBV7-8 and TRBJ1-4, is GAGVSQSPRYKVAKRGQDVALRCDPISGHVSLFWYQQALGQGPEFLTYFQNEAQLDKSGLPSDRFFAERPEGSVSTLKIQRTQQEDSAVYLCASSLRVRGTANEKLFFGSGTQLSVL.

The rearrangement uses TRBV7-2 and TRBJ2-1, with D hard to call. The germline gives CDR1 SGHTA, CDR2 FQGNSA. V was shortened by 5 bases and J by 10 bases, with 12 bases between the two germline ends. The length of the CDR3 is 12 residues. The DNA for the CDR3 is TGTGCCAGCAGCCCAACATTAGGGGAGCAGTTCTTC. Translated, it gives CASSPTLGEQFF.

This clonotype occurred a few times. V gene TRBV12-3 or TRBV12-4 combines with J gene TRBJ1-1; TRBD1 matches at 8 bases. The CDR3 contains 13 residues. After removal of 3 bases from V and 5 bases from J, the junction contained 2 bases not matched to a gene. This CDR3 reads CASSLTGETEAFF. In DNA, the CDR3 is TGTGCCAGCAGTTTGACAGGGGAAACTGAAGCTTTCTTT.

This clonotype occurred many times. V usage is TRBV2 and J usage is TRBJ1-4, with a weak D call TRBD1 (6 bases). This CDR3 comprises 16 residues. V was pared by 5 bases and J by 0 bases, with 13 bases between. Germline CDR1 reads SNHLY; CDR2 reads FYNNEI. The DNA for the CDR3 is TGTGCCAGCAGTACCGTGGACAGTCCAACTAATGAAAAACTGTTTTTT. The encoded protein is CASSTVDSPTNEKLFF.

For this clonotype: Being one base from a much bigger clone, this may be a read error. The chain couples TRBV11-3 to TRBJ1-1; no definite D call. The germline CDR1 and CDR2 sequences are SGHNT and YENEEA. V lost 0 bases and J 0 bases, leaving 8 bases between the germline ends. The CDR3 covers 15 residues. The CDR3 DNA reads as TGTGCCAGCAGCTTAGATCTCGGGGTGAACACTGAAGCTTTCTTT. The encoded protein is CASSLDLGVNTEAFF.

The rearrangement links TRBV19 to TRBJ1-5; D uncertain. This CDR3 comprises 13 residues. V was cut by 3 bases and J by 6 bases, with 9 bases left in between. The germline CDR1 and CDR2 sequences are LNHDA and SQIVND (reference sequence). CDR3 coding DNA: TGTGCCAGTAGTATTGCGGCAGGTCAGCCCCAGCATTTT. Translating gives CASSIAAGQPQHF.

J is TRBJ2-2 and V is TRBV6-2 or TRBV6-3; perhaps TRBD1 as D (6 bases). This CDR3 comprises 16 residues. Germline V gene lookup returns CDR1 MNHEY and CDR2 SVGEGT. Deletions cut 6 bases from V and 5 bases from J, with 19 bases between. DNA of the CDR3: TGTGCCAGCAGGGACTGGGCAGGGGAAGGTACCGGGGAGCTGTTTTTT. Translation gives CASRDWAGEGTGELFF.

This clonotype was detected only a few times. The V and J genes are TRBV7-3 and TRBJ2-5; a weak D match, TRBD1 (6 bases). This CDR3 spans 14 amino acids. CDR1 is SGHTA, CDR2 FQGTGA, per germline. Trimming removed 6 bases at V and 2 bases at J, with 13 bases between. The CDR3 sequence is CASRSTGIQETQYF. CDR3 nucleotides: TGTGCCAGCAGGTCGACAGGAATACAAGAGACCCAGTACTTC.

This clonotype has more than one count but fewer than ten. The V gene is TRBV4-3, the J gene TRBJ2-7; no firm D call. The V end lost 1 base, the J end lost 1 base, and 8 bases lay between the germline ends. Germline V CDR1 and CDR2: LGHNA, YSLEER. The CDR3 spans 14 residues. Here the CDR3 DNA reads TGCGCCAGCAGCCAAGCCCAGGAATCCTACGAGCAGTACTTC. This gives the protein CASSQAQESYEQYF.

The chain has TRBV20-1 and TRBJ2-7, with D possibly being TRBD1 or TRBD2 (5 bases each). V was pared by 4 bases and J by 0 bases, with 19 bases between. The CDR3 length is 16 residues. The germline V gene has CDR1 DFQATT and CDR2 SNEGSKA (reference sequence). This CDR3 reads CSATLRNRRSSYEQYF. The CDR3 nucleotides read TGCAGTGCTACTTTACGGAACAGGAGGAGCTCCTACGAGCAGTACTTC.

V gene TRBV7-3 combines with J gene TRBJ2-7, with 9 bases that match TRBD1. Germline V gene lookup returns CDR1 SGHTA and CDR2 FQGTGA. The CDR3 is made up of 16 amino acids. The V segment lost 6 bases and the J segment 2 bases; nucleotides outside the gene matches: 11. The CDR3 is CASSYTPGTGTYEQYF. The CDR3 DNA sequence: TGTGCCAGCAGTTACACCCCCGGGACAGGGACCTACGAGCAGTACTTC.